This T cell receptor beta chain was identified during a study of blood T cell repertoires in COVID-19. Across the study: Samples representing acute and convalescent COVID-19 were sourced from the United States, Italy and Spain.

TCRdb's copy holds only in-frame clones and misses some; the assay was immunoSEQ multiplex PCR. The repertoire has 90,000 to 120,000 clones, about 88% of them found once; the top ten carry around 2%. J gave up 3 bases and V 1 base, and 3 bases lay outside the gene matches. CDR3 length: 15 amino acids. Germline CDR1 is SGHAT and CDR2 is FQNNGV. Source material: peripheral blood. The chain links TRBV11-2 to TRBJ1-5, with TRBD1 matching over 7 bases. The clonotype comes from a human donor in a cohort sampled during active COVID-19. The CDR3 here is CASSLAGGSNQPQHF. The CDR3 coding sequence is TGTGCCAGCAGCTTAGCAGGGGGTTCCAATCAGCCCCAGCATTTT.